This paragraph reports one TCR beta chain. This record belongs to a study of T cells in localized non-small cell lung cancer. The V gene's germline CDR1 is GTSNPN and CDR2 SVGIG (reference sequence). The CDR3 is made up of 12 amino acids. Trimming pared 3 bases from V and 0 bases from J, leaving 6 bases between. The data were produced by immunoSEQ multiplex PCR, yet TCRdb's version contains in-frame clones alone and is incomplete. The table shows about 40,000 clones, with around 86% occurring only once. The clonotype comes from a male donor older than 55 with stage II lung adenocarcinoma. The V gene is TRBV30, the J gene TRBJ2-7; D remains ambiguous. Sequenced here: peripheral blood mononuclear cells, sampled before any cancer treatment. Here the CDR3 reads CAWRDLSYEQYF. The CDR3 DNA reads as TGTGCCTGGAGGGACCTCTCCTACGAGCAGTACTTC.